This T cell receptor (beta chain) was found in a study of cytomegalovirus exposure and HLA in healthy donors. Study-wide background: Genotyping of roughly 400 donors showed that around 81% belonged to the Caucasian-associated ancestry cluster.

PCR was performed using 60 Vbeta and 13 Jbeta primers. Generated by immunoSEQ multiplex PCR, the TCRdb table keeps only in-frame clones and is missing some. The sample includes approximately 150,000 clones, around 86% seen only once; the top ten take about 2%. Trimming removed 7 bases from V and 5 bases from J; junction bases left unmatched: 8. The CDR3 is 14 residues long. CDR1 and CDR2 (germline): SQVTM, ANQGSEA. The sequenced material came from PBMCs. This chain links TRBV29-1 with TRBJ1-5; 10 nucleotides agree with TRBD1. This TCR was sampled from a human donor in good health. CDR3 residues: CSATTGGDDQPQHF. CDR3 nucleotide sequence: TGCAGCGCTACGACAGGGGGCGACGATCAGCCCCAGCATTTT.